This TCR beta chain was identified during a study of T cell responses to AZD1222 COVID-19 vaccine. Regarding the study as a whole: Sampling captured repertoires only after the peak T cell response.

Method: immunoSEQ multiplex PCR; TCRdb's copy keeps in-frame clones and lacks some. The sample lists approximately 99,000 clones; 85% to 90% were seen once. This clone appeared a single time. Its antigen is undetermined. The clonotype was recovered from an adult in good health. Sequenced here: peripheral blood, sampled on day 0 of AZD1222 vaccination.

The chain's CDR3 is CASSLVDSNQPQHF. The CDR3 nucleotides read TGTGCCAGCAGCTTAGTCGACAGTAATCAGCCCCAGCATTTT. This chain connects TRBV7-9 to TRBJ1-5, with a possible D match to TRBD1 (5 bases). Deletions cut 1 base from V and 4 bases from J, with 8 bases between. The CDR3 runs to 14 residues. Germline CDR1 and CDR2: SEHNR and FQNEAQ (reference sequence).